This TCR beta chain is drawn from a study of lymphopenia after photon versus proton radiotherapy. The protocol was immunoSEQ multiplex PCR, while the TCRdb copy is restricted to in-frame clones and leaves out a portion. Of about 39,000 clones listed, 92% are singletons. This clone has a single count. The antigen is undetermined. This CDR3 has 15 amino acids. V was pared by 2 bases and J by 5 bases, with 12 bases between. Germline V lookup: CDR1 MNHNY, CDR2 SVGAGI (reference sequence). Overall study results and limits: After the lymphocyte nadir, photon-treated repertoires showed oligoclonal expansion, especially of CD8+ Temra cells. Under photons, naive T cells and diversity fell while effector/memory populations rose. Survival link was tested only in deceased patients; proton benefit remains a possibility.

Source: peripheral blood, taken from a patient treated with photon-based radiotherapy. The V and J genes are TRBV6-6 and TRBJ2-2, with no clear D. The receptor comes from a man in his 60s with cholangiocarcinoma. The CDR3 here is CASSYGGSRTGELFF. CDR3 DNA: TGTGCCAGCAGTTACGGTGGCAGTAGGACCGGGGAGCTGTTTTTT.